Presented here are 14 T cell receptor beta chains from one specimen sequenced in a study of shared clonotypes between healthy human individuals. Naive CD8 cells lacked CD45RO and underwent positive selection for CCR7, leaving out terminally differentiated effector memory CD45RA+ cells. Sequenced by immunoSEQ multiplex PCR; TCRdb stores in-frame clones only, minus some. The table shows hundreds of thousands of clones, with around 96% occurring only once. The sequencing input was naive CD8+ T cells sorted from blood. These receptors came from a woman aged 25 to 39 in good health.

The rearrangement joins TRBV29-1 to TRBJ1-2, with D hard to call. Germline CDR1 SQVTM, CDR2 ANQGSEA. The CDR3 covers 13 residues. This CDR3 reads CSMVPVAHYGYTF. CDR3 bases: TGCAGTATGGTTCCGGTGGCCCACTATGGCTACACCTTC.

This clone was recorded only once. CDR3 DNA: TGTGCCAGCAGCGCGGCGACGGGCTACAATGAGCAGTTCTTC. Its protein product is CASSAATGYNEQFF. This chain links TRBV9 with TRBJ2-1; D not resolved. V lost 3 bases and J lost 3, with 10 bases in between. This CDR3 region has 14 residues. CDR1 and CDR2 from the germline V gene are SGDLS and YYNGEE.

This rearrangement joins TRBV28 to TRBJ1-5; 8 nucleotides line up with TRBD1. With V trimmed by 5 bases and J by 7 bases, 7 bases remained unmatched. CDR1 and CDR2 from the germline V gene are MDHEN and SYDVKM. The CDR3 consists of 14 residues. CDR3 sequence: CASSPYPGGQPQHF. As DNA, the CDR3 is TGTGCCAGCAGTCCGTACCCAGGGGGCCAGCCCCAGCATTTT.

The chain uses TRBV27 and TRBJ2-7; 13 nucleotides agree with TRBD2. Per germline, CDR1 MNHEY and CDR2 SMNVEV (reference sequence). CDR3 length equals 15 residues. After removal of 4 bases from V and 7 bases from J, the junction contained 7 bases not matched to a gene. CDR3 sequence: CASSSGTSGIGEQYF. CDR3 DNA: TGTGCCAGCAGTTCCGGGACTAGCGGGATTGGGGAGCAGTACTTC.

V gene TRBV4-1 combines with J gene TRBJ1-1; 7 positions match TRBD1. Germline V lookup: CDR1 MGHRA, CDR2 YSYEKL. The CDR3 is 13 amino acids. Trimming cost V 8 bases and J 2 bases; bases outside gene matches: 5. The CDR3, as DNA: TGCGCCAGCGGTGGGACAGATAACACTGAAGCTTTCTTT. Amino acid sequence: CASGGTDNTEAFF.

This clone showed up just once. The chain's CDR3 is CSVEGQRNSYNEQFF. The CDR3 DNA follows: TGCAGCGTTGAAGGGCAAAGAAACTCCTACAATGAGCAGTTCTTC. This sequence joins TRBV29-1 and TRBJ2-1; D unresolved. The V gene's germline CDR1 is SQVTM and CDR2 ANQGSEA. CDR3 length: 15 amino acids. Trimming removed 1 base from V and 0 bases from J, with 10 bases in between.

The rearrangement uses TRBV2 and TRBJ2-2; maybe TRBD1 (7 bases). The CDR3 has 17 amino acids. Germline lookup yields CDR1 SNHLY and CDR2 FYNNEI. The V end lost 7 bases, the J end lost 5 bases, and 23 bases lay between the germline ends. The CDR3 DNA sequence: TGTGCCAGCACCTTCTGGGGGGCGACAGGGACGACCGGGGAGCTGTTTTTT. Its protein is CASTFWGATGTTGELFF.

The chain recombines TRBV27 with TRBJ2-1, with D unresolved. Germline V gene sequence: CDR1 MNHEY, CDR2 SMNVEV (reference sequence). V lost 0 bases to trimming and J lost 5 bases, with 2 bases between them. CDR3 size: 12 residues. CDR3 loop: CASSLSNNEQFF. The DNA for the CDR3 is TGTGCCAGCAGTTTATCCAACAATGAGCAGTTCTTC.

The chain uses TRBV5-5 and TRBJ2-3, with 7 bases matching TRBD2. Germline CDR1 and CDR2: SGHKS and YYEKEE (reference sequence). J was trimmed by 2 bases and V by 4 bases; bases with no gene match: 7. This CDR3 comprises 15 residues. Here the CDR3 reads CASSLSSGTTDTQYF. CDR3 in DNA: TGTGCCAGCAGCCTGAGCAGCGGGACCACAGATACGCAGTATTTT.

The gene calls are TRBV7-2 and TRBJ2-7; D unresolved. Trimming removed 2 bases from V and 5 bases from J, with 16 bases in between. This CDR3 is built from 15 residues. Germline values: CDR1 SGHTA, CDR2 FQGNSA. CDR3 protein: CASSLTLGDSDEQYF. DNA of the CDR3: TGTGCCAGCAGCTTAACCTTGGGCGATTCGGACGAGCAGTACTTC. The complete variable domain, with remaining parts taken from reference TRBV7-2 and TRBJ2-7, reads GAGVSQSPSNKVTEKGKDVELRCDPISGHTALYWYRQSLGQGLEFLIYFQGNSAPDKSGLPSDRFSAERTGGSVSTLTIQRTQQEDSAVYLCASSLTLGDSDEQYFGPGTRLTVT.

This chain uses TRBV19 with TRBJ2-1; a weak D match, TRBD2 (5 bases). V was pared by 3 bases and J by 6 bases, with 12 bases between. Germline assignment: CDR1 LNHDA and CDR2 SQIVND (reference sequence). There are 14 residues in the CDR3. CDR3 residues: CASSMGEGLNEQFF. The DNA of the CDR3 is TGTGCCAGTAGTATGGGAGAAGGTCTCAATGAGCAGTTCTTC.

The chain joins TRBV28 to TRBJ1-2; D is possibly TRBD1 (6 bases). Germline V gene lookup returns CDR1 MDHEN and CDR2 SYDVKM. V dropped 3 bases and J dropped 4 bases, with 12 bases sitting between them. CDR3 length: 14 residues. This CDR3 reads CASSFGGMGYGYTF. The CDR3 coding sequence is TGTGCCAGCAGTTTCGGGGGCATGGGCTATGGCTACACCTTC.

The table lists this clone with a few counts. CDR3 nucleotides: TGCGCCAGCAGCTTGGCCGGCATCAATGAGCAGTTCTTC. Its protein product is CASSLAGINEQFF. This chain connects TRBV5-1 to TRBJ2-1; no firm D call. V shed 0 bases and J shed 6 bases, with 7 bases lying between them. Germline assignment: CDR1 SGHRS and CDR2 YFSETQ. The CDR3 loop spans 13 amino acids.

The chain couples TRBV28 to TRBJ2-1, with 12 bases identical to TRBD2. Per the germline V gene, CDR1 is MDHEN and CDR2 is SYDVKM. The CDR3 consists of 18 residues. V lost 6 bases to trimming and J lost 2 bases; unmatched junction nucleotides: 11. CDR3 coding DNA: TGTGCCAGCAGACTCGCTCTCCCTAGCGGGAGGGCCTACAATGAGCAGTTCTTC. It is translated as CASRLALPSGRAYNEQFF.